The clone carrying this TCR beta chain was seen a handful of times. Its target is not known. The CDR3 runs to 13 residues. CDR1 and CDR2 from the germline V gene are LGHNA and YSLEER. The ends were cut back, 6 bases at V and 3 bases at J, with 11 bases in the middle. This entry is derived from a study of blood T cells in healthy people across ages. General observations from the study: Reliance upon unsorted PBMCs precluded definitive naive versus antigen-experienced comparison.

It was with a sample-barcoded 5' primer and a J-beta primer mix that a second PCR of roughly 6 to 11 cycles was run. From the 5' RACE reads, TCRdb called clonotypes with MiXCR, one entry per CDR3 protein. The sample holds 1,800,000 or so distinct CDR3 sequences, more than 35% seen once. This chain joins TRBV4-3 and TRBJ2-5, with D uncertain. Sequencing was carried out using blood. The receptor was isolated from a human donor in good health. CDR3 coding DNA: TGCGCCAGCAGTCGGCTGGAAAAAGAGACCCAGTACTTC. This sequence encodes CASSRLEKETQYF.